These 8 T cell receptor beta chains share one sample of origin, sequenced in a study of long-term antiretroviral therapy in people with HIV. The authors ran the immunoSEQ assay, v3.0, at survey level. Measured with immunoSEQ multiplex PCR; TCRdb has only the in-frame clones, and not every one. There are about 20,000 clones in the sample; around 83% occur only once, and approximately 5% lies in the top ten. The sequencing used unsorted PBMCs, collected 1.3 years after starting antiretroviral therapy. The receptors stem from a man aged 60 to 69 with HIV.

The chain combines TRBV7-2 with TRBJ2-3; 10 nucleotides agree with TRBD2. The CDR3 spans 16 residues. With V trimmed by 2 bases and J by 9 bases, 11 bases remained unmatched. Germline V gives CDR1 SGHTA, CDR2 FQGNSA. CDR3 sequence reads: CASSLLGLAGGVTQYF. Here the CDR3 DNA reads TGTGCCAGCAGCTTACTGGGGTTAGCGGGGGGAGTAACGCAGTATTTT.

The chain has TRBV7-9 and TRBJ1-4; 9 nucleotides agree with TRBD1. V shed 4 bases, J shed 7 bases, and the junction held 1 base outside the gene matches. This CDR3 contains 13 residues. Germline CDR1 is SEHNR and CDR2 is FQNEAQ (reference sequence). DNA for the CDR3: TGTGCCAGCAGCTCGGACAGGGGTGAAAAACTGTTTTTT. Protein product: CASSSDRGEKLFF.

The rearrangement uses TRBV7-2 and TRBJ2-7; TRBD1 matches 10 bases. From germline, CDR1 is SGHTA and CDR2 FQGNSA. The CDR3 spans 15 residues. V lost 2 bases to trimming and J lost 5 bases; unmatched junction nucleotides: 6. The chain's CDR3 is CASSLMPGQGNEQYF. The DNA of the CDR3 is TGTGCCAGCAGCTTAATGCCGGGACAGGGGAACGAGCAGTACTTC.

The chain uses TRBV7-9 and TRBJ2-1; 11 bases align to TRBD2. After removal of 4 bases from V and 7 bases from J, the junction contained 9 bases not matched to a gene. The CDR3 is 16 amino acids. In germline, CDR1 is SEHNR, CDR2 FQNEAQ (reference sequence). CDR3 protein: CASSSPTSGAANEQFF. For the CDR3, the DNA is TGTGCCAGCAGCTCCCCGACTAGCGGGGCTGCGAATGAGCAGTTCTTC.

In this sample, this clone turned up a few times. This sequence joins TRBV5-1 and TRBJ2-3, with 9 bases matching TRBD2. V lost 0 bases, J lost 2 bases, and 4 bases stayed unmatched. Germline lookup yields CDR1 SGHRS and CDR2 YFSETQ. The CDR3 loop spans 16 amino acids. CDR3 amino acids: CASSLEPSGTTDTQYF. CDR3 nucleotide sequence: TGCGCCAGCAGCTTGGAGCCTAGCGGGACCACAGATACGCAGTATTTT.

The V call is TRBV27, the J call TRBJ2-7, with a weak D call TRBD1 (5 bases). With 2 bases removed from V and 2 bases from J, the gap between germline ends came to 13 bases. The CDR3 loop spans 15 amino acids. The germline gives CDR1 MNHEY, CDR2 SMNVEV (reference sequence). The CDR3 loop reads CASSLKRGPPYEQYF. DNA of the CDR3: TGTGCCAGCAGTTTAAAAAGGGGCCCCCCCTACGAGCAGTACTTC.

The CDR3 loop reads CASNRQGNDPGNTIYF. The CDR3 DNA is TGTGCCAGCAATAGACAGGGAAACGATCCTGGAAACACCATATATTTT. This chain joins TRBV6-6 and TRBJ1-3; 7 bases agree with TRBD1. Germline CDR1 reads MNHNY; CDR2 reads SVGAGI (reference sequence). This CDR3 is 16 amino acids long. With 7 bases clipped from V and 2 bases from J, the junction kept 11 bases outside the gene matches.

The rearrangement joins TRBV7-2 to TRBJ1-1; D is possibly TRBD1 (6 bases). CDR3 length equals 14 residues. The V end was cut by 1 base, the J end by 1 base, with 7 bases between. Germline CDR1 SGHTA, CDR2 FQGNSA. CDR3 in DNA: TGTGCCAGCAGCTTAGACAGGGCGAACACTGAAGCTTTCTTT. Encoded protein: CASSLDRANTEAFF.